The sequence of this T cell receptor (beta chain) was determined in a study of blood T cell repertoires in COVID-19. The CDR3 extends over 15 amino acids. V lost 6 bases, J lost 2 bases, and 18 bases lay in between. Germline CDR1 SGHRS, CDR2 YFSETQ. Repertoires were generated with immunoSEQ multiplex PCR, while TCRdb's copy carries only in-frame clones and drops some. The sample carries 120,000 to 150,000 clones, roughly 86% recorded once. Sample: PBMCs or T cells enriched from blood (not recorded which). The chain joins TRBV5-1 to TRBJ2-7; D possibly corresponds to TRBD2 (6 bases). The origin of this receptor is a woman aged 45 to 65 with acute COVID-19. The CDR3 reads CASTGNPTRTYEQYF. CDR3 coding DNA: TGCGCCAGCACGGGGAACCCGACTAGGACCTACGAGCAGTACTTC.